This entry describes one TCR beta chain. Its antigen is not identified. This record comes from a study of T cells expressing NK-cell markers. Across the study: In the group of eight sequenced donors, seven were HCMV-seropositive and one was seronegative.

Germline V lookup: CDR1 SGHDN, CDR2 FVKESK. This CDR3 has 13 residues. Notes on the study in general: The share of CD8+ T cells held by dominant NKG2C+ clonotypes was roughly 1.0-8% in about 6 donors. Also leading the CD3+CD56-NKG2C+ fraction in a handful of donors were these clonotypes.

TCRdb re-called the 5' RACE reads and catalogs CDR3 proteins one per entry, DNA excluded. The data show around 470,000 distinct CDR3 sequences, and the top ten clones hold 1.4%. Sequencing was performed on blood T cells: a sorted CD56 or NKG2C T cell subset, CD4+ or CD8+ T cells, or bulk PBMC T cells (not recorded which). J is TRBJ1-4 and V is TRBV14. The TCR was taken from a woman in her forties or fifties in good health. CDR3 region: CASSPRFREKLFF.